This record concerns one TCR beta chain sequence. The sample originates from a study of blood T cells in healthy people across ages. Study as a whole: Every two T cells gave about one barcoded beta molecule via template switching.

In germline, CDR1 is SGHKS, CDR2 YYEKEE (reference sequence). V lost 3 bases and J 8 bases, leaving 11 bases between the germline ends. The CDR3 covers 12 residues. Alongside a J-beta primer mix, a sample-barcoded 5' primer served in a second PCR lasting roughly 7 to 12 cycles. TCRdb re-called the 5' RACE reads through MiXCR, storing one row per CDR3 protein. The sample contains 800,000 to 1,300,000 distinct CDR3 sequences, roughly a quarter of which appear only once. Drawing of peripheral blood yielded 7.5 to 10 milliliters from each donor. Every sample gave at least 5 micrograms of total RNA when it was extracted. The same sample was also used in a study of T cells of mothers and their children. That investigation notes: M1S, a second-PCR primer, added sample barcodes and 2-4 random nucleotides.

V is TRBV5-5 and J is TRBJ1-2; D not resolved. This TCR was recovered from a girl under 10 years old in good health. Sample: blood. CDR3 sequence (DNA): TGTGCCAGCAGCTCGACAACCTGGGGCTACACCTTC. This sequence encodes CASSSTTWGYTF.